The 27 T cell receptor beta chains presented below share a single source sample, sequenced in a study of blood T cell repertoires in COVID-19. The table came from immunoSEQ multiplex PCR; TCRdb's copy has only in-frame clones and leaves some out. The sample contains 250,000 to 400,000 clones, approximately 90% of which appear only once. The sequenced sample consisted of peripheral blood. The receptors shown here come from a woman aged 25 to 45 with COVID-19, enrolled during active disease.

The chain carries TRBV6-6 and TRBJ1-6; unclear D gene. The CDR3 is 14 residues long. Germline values: CDR1 MNHNY, CDR2 SVGAGI (reference sequence). V was shortened by 9 bases and J by 7 bases, with 16 bases between the two germline ends. The CDR3 is CASSEGPLNSPLHF. Here the CDR3 DNA reads TGTGCCAGTTCGGAGGGTCCTCTAAATTCACCCCTCCACTTT.

This clone appeared once. The V and J genes are TRBV5-1 and TRBJ2-3; perhaps TRBD2 as D (6 bases). Germline V CDR1 and CDR2: SGHRS, YFSETQ. V was clipped by 4 bases and J by 1 base, with 10 bases between them. The CDR3 sequence is 14 residues long. As DNA, the CDR3 is TGCGCCAGCAGCGGCGGGATTCGCACAGATACGCAGTATTTT. Translated: CASSGGIRTDTQYF.

This clone was recorded a few times. This chain uses TRBV30 with TRBJ1-2; unclear D gene. Germline values: CDR1 GTSNPN, CDR2 SVGIG (reference sequence). The CDR3 extends over 12 amino acids. V was shortened by 3 bases and J by 4 bases, with 9 bases between the two germline ends. This CDR3 reads CAWRVEFYGYTF. For the CDR3, the DNA is TGTGCCTGGAGGGTAGAATTCTATGGCTACACCTTC.

The rearrangement joins TRBV7-2 to TRBJ2-3; D is possibly TRBD1 (6 bases). Looked up from germline, CDR1 is SGHTA and CDR2 is FQGNSA. This CDR3 has 14 amino acids. V gave up 1 base and J gave up 4 bases, with 9 bases separating them. As DNA, the CDR3 is TGTGCCAGCAGCTTAGGGACAGCCTCAGATACGCAGTATTTT. Encoded protein: CASSLGTASDTQYF.

This clone showed up just once. CDR3 sequence reads: CSVDWQFEQFF. CDR3 nucleotides: TGCAGCGTTGATTGGCAGTTTGAGCAGTTCTTC. This chain links TRBV29-1 with TRBJ2-1; D ambiguous. The CDR3 totals 11 residues. Germline CDR1 and CDR2: SQVTM and ANQGSEA. V shed 3 bases and J shed 9 bases, with 9 bases lying between them.

The chain uses TRBV19 and TRBJ1-3; no firm D call. The CDR3 loop spans 14 amino acids. V was pared by 7 bases and J by 2 bases, with 12 bases between. Germline values: CDR1 LNHDA, CDR2 SQIVND (reference sequence). The CDR3 bases are TGTGCCAGTACCCCCCAAGCTCCTGGAAACACCATATATTTT. This gives the protein CASTPQAPGNTIYF.

Points on this clone: Mismatch with germline at one junction end may stem from a read error. This chain links TRBV7-2 with TRBJ2-1; D is unclear. CDR1 SGHTA and CDR2 FQGNSA come from the germline V gene. This CDR3 has 14 residues. The CDR3 DNA reads TGTGCCAGCAGCCCGACACACTCCCACAATGAGCAGTTCTTC. It translates to CASSPTHSHNEQFF.

The rearrangement links TRBV4-1 to TRBJ2-3; TRBD2 agrees at 9 bases. The CDR3 has 17 amino acids. V shed 4 bases and J 4 bases; nucleotides not matched to a gene: 12. Germline V CDR1 and CDR2: MGHRA, YSYEKL. CDR3 DNA sequence: TGCGCCAGCAGCCCTAGCGGGGCAAGCTACCACTCAGATACGCAGTATTTT. This sequence encodes CASSPSGASYHSDTQYF.

V and J are TRBV3-1 (or the pseudogene TRBV3-2) and TRBJ1-1; TRBD1 is a possible D gene (5 bases). V lost 2 bases and J lost 7, with 8 bases in between. The germline CDR1 and CDR2 sequences are LGHDT and YNNKEL (reference sequence). This CDR3 has 12 amino acids. The CDR3 loop is CASSQSGGEAFF. CDR3 DNA sequence: TGTGCCAGCAGCCAATCGGGGGGTGAAGCTTTCTTT.

This chain connects TRBV5-4 to TRBJ1-2; a possible D gene is TRBD1 (6 bases). The CDR3 has 14 residues. The germline gives CDR1 SGHNT, CDR2 YYREEE (reference sequence). V shed 5 bases and J shed 4 bases, with 15 bases lying between them. CDR3 region: CASSFQGLGYGYTF. In DNA form, the CDR3 reads TGTGCCAGCAGTTTTCAGGGGCTCGGCTATGGCTACACCTTC.

V gene TRBV7-8 combines with J gene TRBJ1-5; the D is unclear. The CDR3 runs 15 residues. V dropped 5 bases and J dropped 2 bases, with 13 bases sitting between them. CDR1 and CDR2 (germline): SGHVS, FQNEAQ. The CDR3 DNA reads as TGTGCCAGCAGCCAGCAGGTAAATGGCAATCAGCCCCAGCATTTT. Translated: CASSQQVNGNQPQHF. Full variable domain (outside the CDR3, taken from reference TRBV7-8 and TRBJ1-5): GAGVSQSPRYKVAKRGQDVALRCDPISGHVSLFWYQQALGQGPEFLTYFQNEAQLDKSGLPSDRFFAERPEGSVSTLKIQRTQQEDSAVYLCASSQQVNGNQPQHFGDGTRLSIL.

V is TRBV5-4 and J is TRBJ2-6; 8 bases are shared with TRBD2. This CDR3 spans 15 amino acids. Unmatched junction bases numbered 6, after V lost 6 bases and J lost 4 bases. Per germline, CDR1 SGHNT and CDR2 YYREEE (reference sequence). CDR3 residues: CASTFAGGGANVLTF. The CDR3 coding sequence is TGTGCCAGCACCTTCGCGGGAGGCGGGGCCAACGTCCTGACTTTC.

The chain couples TRBV5-4 to TRBJ2-5, with D unclear. Germline V CDR1 and CDR2: SGHNT, YYREEE (reference sequence). Trimming pared 4 bases from V and 5 bases from J, leaving 12 bases between. The CDR3 sequence is 13 residues long. The CDR3 region has the DNA TGTGCCAGCAGCGCGGCCAACGGGGAGACCCAGTACTTC. As protein: CASSAANGETQYF.

This clone turned up a few times. The J gene is TRBJ2-3, the V gene TRBV6-4, with D maybe TRBD2 (7 bases). Trimming removed 5 bases from V and 4 bases from J, with 13 bases in between. The CDR3 is 14 amino acids. In germline, CDR1 is MRHNA, CDR2 SNTAGT. The CDR3 reads CASSYREGADTQYF. The CDR3 DNA follows: TGTGCCAGCAGTTACAGGGAGGGGGCAGATACGCAGTATTTT.

The table lists this clone with a count of one. The rearrangement links TRBV6-1 to TRBJ2-7; TRBD1 is a possible D gene (5 bases). In germline, CDR1 is MNHNS, CDR2 SASEGT. V was clipped by 2 bases and J by 3 bases, with 11 bases between them. The CDR3 consists of 14 residues. In nucleotides, the CDR3 is TGTGCCAGCAGTGAACTGCAGGGTTTCTACGAGCAGTACGTC. Amino acids: CASSELQGFYEQYV.

Only a few counts were recorded for this clone. The V call is TRBV27, the J call TRBJ1-2; D may be TRBD1 (6 bases). There are 14 residues in the CDR3. CDR1 and CDR2 (germline): MNHEY, SMNVEV (reference sequence). Trimming stripped 2 bases from V and 2 bases from J, with 9 bases between. The CDR3 DNA sequence: TGTGCCAGCAGTTTACAGGGGACCAACTATGGCTACACCTTC. As protein: CASSLQGTNYGYTF.

The chain uses TRBV6-5 and TRBJ1-3; D is unresolved. Trimming removed 7 bases from V and 0 bases from J, with 13 bases in between. The germline V gene encodes CDR1 MNHEY and CDR2 SVGAGI. The CDR3 contains 15 residues. The CDR3 loop reads CASMRAGLSGNTIYF. The DNA for the CDR3 is TGTGCCAGCATGCGGGCAGGACTCTCTGGAAACACCATATATTTT.

This sequence joins TRBV2 and TRBJ1-5; TRBD1 is a possible D gene (6 bases). Germline V gene sequence: CDR1 SNHLY, CDR2 FYNNEI. The CDR3 spans 14 residues. Trimming took 7 bases from V and 7 from J, leaving 17 bases between them. The CDR3 sequence is CASNEQGLGQPQHF. As DNA, the CDR3 is TGTGCCAGCAACGAACAGGGTTTGGGGCAGCCCCAGCATTTT.

This clone has a single count. V gene TRBV6-1 combines with J gene TRBJ2-1, with 9 bases fitting TRBD2. Unmatched junction bases numbered 7, after V lost 3 bases and J lost 7 bases. The CDR3 has 15 residues. The germline CDR1 and CDR2 sequences are MNHNS and SASEGT. The CDR3 DNA is TGTGCCAGCAGTGACGTTAGCGGGGGTTCTAATGAGCAGTTCTTC. Protein product: CASSDVSGGSNEQFF.

DNA of the CDR3: TGTGCCAGCAGCCGGACAGGGGAAGGGAACACCGGGGAGCTGTTTTTT. Residues: CASSRTGEGNTGELFF. The chain links TRBV7-9 to TRBJ2-2; 9 nucleotides agree with TRBD1. The V gene's germline CDR1 is SEHNR and CDR2 FQNEAQ (reference sequence). This CDR3 contains 16 residues. After removal of 5 bases from V and 1 base from J, the junction contained 5 bases not matched to a gene.

This chain joins TRBV10-3 and TRBJ1-5; the match to TRBD1 covers 8 bases. Germline assignment: CDR1 ENHRY and CDR2 SYGVKD. The J segment lost 2 bases and the V segment lost 11 bases, leaving 8 bases of the junction unmatched. This CDR3 comprises 14 residues. CDR3 coding DNA: TGTGCCTCCGGGCCGGGACAGGGCAATCAGCCCCAGCATTTT. Residues: CASGPGQGNQPQHF.

The chain employs TRBV5-1 and TRBJ1-1, with D perhaps matching TRBD1 (6 bases). The V end was cut by 0 bases, the J end by 6 bases, with 15 bases between. The CDR3 totals 15 residues. Germline-derived CDR1 and CDR2 are SGHRS and YFSETQ. The CDR3 region has the DNA TGCGCCAGCAGCTTGGCTGGGGGCGGAATCCCTGAAGCTTTCTTT. This codes for CASSLAGGGIPEAFF.

The rearrangement uses TRBV6-2 or TRBV6-3 and TRBJ1-5, with D hard to call. The V end lost 6 bases, the J end lost 6 bases, and 12 bases lay between the germline ends. CDR3 size: 13 residues. The V gene's germline CDR1 is MNHEY and CDR2 SVGEGT. In nucleotides, the CDR3 is TGTGCCAGCAGCCTAGAGCGTATTCAGCCCCAGCATTTT. Residues: CASSLERIQPQHF.

The genes are TRBV14 and TRBJ2-7, with D hard to call. Between the trimmed V and J ends, which lost 1 base and 3 bases, there was a span of 7 bases. Germline lookup yields CDR1 SGHDN and CDR2 FVKESK. The CDR3 contains 13 residues. CDR3 amino acids: CASSQGHHYEQYF. Here the CDR3 DNA reads TGTGCCAGCAGCCAAGGACACCACTACGAGCAGTACTTC.

This chain uses TRBV5-4 with TRBJ2-5; 8 bases align to TRBD1. The J segment lost 5 bases and the V segment lost 4 bases, leaving 4 bases of the junction unmatched. The germline CDR1 and CDR2 sequences are SGHNT and YYREEE (reference sequence). The CDR3 extends over 13 amino acids. The CDR3: CASSPGQEETQYF. CDR3 bases: TGTGCCAGCAGCCCGGGACAGGAGGAGACCCAGTACTTC.

In this sample, this clone turned up a few times. The rearrangement uses TRBV12-3 or TRBV12-4 and TRBJ2-1; D possibly corresponds to TRBD2 (6 bases). This CDR3 has 13 residues. V gave up 6 bases and J gave up 4 bases, with 10 bases separating them. The CDR3 loop is CASSAGRYNEQFF. The DNA for the CDR3 is TGTGCCAGCAGCGCGGGGAGATACAATGAGCAGTTCTTC.

The chain combines TRBV2 with TRBJ1-2, with a tentative D call TRBD1 (5 bases). V was trimmed by 5 bases and J by 5 bases, leaving 18 bases between them. The length of the CDR3 is 15 residues. The germline gives CDR1 SNHLY, CDR2 FYNNEI. In DNA, the CDR3 is TGTGCCAGCAGTCCACCCAACGGGGAGGGGTATGGCTACACCTTC. Translated: CASSPPNGEGYGYTF.